The 20 T cell receptor beta chains below come from one sample, sequenced in a study of OX40 agonist ivuxolimab in advanced cancers. Sequencing used immunoSEQ multiplex PCR; TCRdb keeps in-frame clones, though not all of them. The table includes nearly 45,000 clones, roughly 82% detected once. Here the sequenced sample was CD4+ or CD8+ T cells sorted from blood, taken in a trial of the OX40 agonist ivuxolimab. The receptors here all came from an adult with an advanced solid tumor such as melanoma, head and neck, liver or kidney cancer.

This clone was picked up a small number of times. The chain carries TRBV7-8 and TRBJ2-2; D is uncertain. The CDR3 loop spans 16 amino acids. V was shortened by 1 base and J by 0 bases, with 9 bases between the two germline ends. The germline gives CDR1 SGHVS, CDR2 FQNEAQ. The CDR3 bases are TGTGCCAGCAGCTTAGTTGAGAACCCGAACACCGGGGAGCTGTTTTTT. Translation gives CASSLVENPNTGELFF.

The chain carries TRBV15 and TRBJ1-1, with 12 nucleotides matching TRBD1. This CDR3 spans 16 amino acids. The junction had 7 bases not matched to a gene; V was cut back by 5 bases and J by 3 bases. The V gene's germline CDR1 is LNHNV and CDR2 YYDKDF (reference sequence). As DNA, the CDR3 is TGTGCCACCAGCGGCCGGGACAGGGGGCCGTACACTGAAGCTTTCTTT. Translating it yields CATSGRDRGPYTEAFF.

The chain links TRBV9 to TRBJ2-7; D ambiguous. V lost 0 bases and J 0 bases, leaving 7 bases between the germline ends. Germline CDR1 and CDR2: SGDLS and YYNGEE. The CDR3 totals 14 residues. The CDR3 sequence is CASSVERYSYEQYF. The CDR3 DNA reads as TGTGCCAGCAGCGTAGAAAGGTACTCCTACGAGCAGTACTTC. Drawing the rest from reference TRBV9 and TRBJ2-7, the complete variable domain is DSGVTQTPKHLITATGQRVTLRCSPRSGDLSVYWYQQSLDQGLQFLIQYYNGEERAKGNILERFSAQQFPDLHSELNLSSLELGDSALYFCASSVERYSYEQYFGPGTRLTVT.

The chain couples TRBV5-8 to TRBJ1-1; 8 nucleotides align to TRBD1. The CDR3 sequence is 14 residues long. J gave up 1 base and V 2 bases, and 1 base lay outside the gene matches. Germline lookup yields CDR1 SGHTS and CDR2 YDEGEE. Written as DNA, the CDR3 is TGTGCCAGCAGCTTAGGGACAGGGAACACTGAAGCTTTCTTT. Its translation is CASSLGTGNTEAFF.

The gene calls are TRBV28 and TRBJ1-4; 7 nucleotides line up with TRBD1. This CDR3 has 15 residues. Germline values: CDR1 MDHEN, CDR2 SYDVKM. The V segment lost 5 bases and the J segment 8 bases; nucleotides outside the gene matches: 11. The chain's CDR3 is CASSTQGRRGEKLFF. The CDR3 DNA sequence: TGTGCCAGCAGTACACAGGGGCGCCGCGGGGAAAAACTGTTTTTT.

The chain is built from TRBV7-9 and TRBJ2-2; 9 positions agree with TRBD2. The CDR3 is 17 amino acids. The V segment lost 4 bases and the J segment 2 bases; nucleotides outside the gene matches: 8. The germline V gene has CDR1 SEHNR and CDR2 FQNEAQ (reference sequence). For the CDR3, the DNA is TGTGCCAGCAGCTCCAATCTAGCGGGATTTAACACCGGGGAGCTGTTTTTT. Translating gives CASSSNLAGFNTGELFF. Full variable domain (rest looked up from reference TRBV7-9 and TRBJ2-2): DTGVSQNPRHKITKRGQNVTFRCDPISEHNRLYWYRQTLGQGPEFLTYFQNEAQLEKSRLLSDRFSAERPKGSFSTLEIQRTEQGDSAMYLCASSSNLAGFNTGELFFGEGSRLTVL.

CDR3 coding DNA: TGTGCCAGCAGCCGCCAACTAGCGGGATTGGCATGGGAGCAGTTCTTC. Translation: CASSRQLAGLAWEQFF. The chain combines TRBV27 with TRBJ2-1; 10 nucleotides line up with TRBD2. Germline V gene data show CDR1 as MNHEY and CDR2 as SMNVEV (reference sequence). CDR3 length equals 16 residues. The V segment lost 6 bases and the J segment 10 bases; nucleotides outside the gene matches: 15.

This clone ranks as medium-sized. This rearrangement joins TRBV2 to TRBJ2-3; TRBD2 matches 8 bases. With V trimmed by 2 bases and J by 2 bases, 3 bases remained unmatched. The CDR3 is 15 residues long. Germline V gene lookup returns CDR1 SNHLY and CDR2 FYNNEI. CDR3 sequence: CASSELAGTTDTQYF. CDR3 DNA: TGTGCCAGCAGTGAACTAGCGGGCACCACAGATACGCAGTATTTT. Based on the CDR3 plus reference TRBV2 and TRBJ2-3, the full variable domain is EPEVTQTPSHQVTQMGQEVILRCVPISNHLYFYWYRQILGQKVEFLVSFYNNEISEKSEIFDDQFSVERPDGSNFTLKIRSTKLEDSAMYFCASSELAGTTDTQYFGPGTRLTVL.

The V call is TRBV19, the J call TRBJ1-6; possibly TRBD1 for D (5 bases). Germline-derived CDR1 and CDR2 are LNHDA and SQIVND (reference sequence). The V gene lost 3 bases and the J gene lost 10 bases, with 13 bases spanning the gap. This CDR3 contains 14 residues. The CDR3, as DNA: TGTGCCAGTAGTATTGGGGCCGGGGTGTCACCCCTCCACTTT. Protein sequence: CASSIGAGVSPLHF.

V gene TRBV7-8 combines with J gene TRBJ2-7; D gene unclear. The V gene lost 5 bases and the J gene lost 0 bases, with 5 bases spanning the gap. Germline-derived CDR1 and CDR2 are SGHVS and FQNEAQ. The CDR3 has 12 amino acids. The CDR3: CASSVTSYEQYF. The CDR3 nucleotides are TGTGCCAGCAGCGTGACCTCCTACGAGCAGTACTTC.

The V and J genes are TRBV6-6 and TRBJ2-3; D remains ambiguous. Trimming pared 3 bases from V and 2 bases from J, leaving 9 bases between. The CDR3 totals 14 residues. In germline, CDR1 is MNHNY, CDR2 SVGAGI (reference sequence). CDR3 sequence reads: CASSYIHHTDTQYF. CDR3 DNA: TGTGCCAGCAGTTATATACACCACACAGATACGCAGTATTTT.

This clone came up a few times. The V gene is TRBV19, the J gene TRBJ2-1; D possibly corresponds to TRBD2 (7 bases). V lost 3 bases, J lost 6 bases, and 15 bases lay in between. Germline CDR1 LNHDA, CDR2 SQIVND (reference sequence). The CDR3 runs to 15 residues. DNA for the CDR3: TGTGCCAGTAGTATCAGCCGGGGGGCCGGCAATGAGCAGTTCTTC. Translating it yields CASSISRGAGNEQFF. Full variable domain (missing parts from reference TRBV19 and TRBJ2-1): DGGITQSPKYLFRKEGQNVTLSCEQNLNHDAMYWYRQDPGQGLRLIYYSQIVNDFQKGDIAEGYSVSREKKESFPLTVTSAQKNPTAFYLCASSISRGAGNEQFFGPGTRLTVL.

This clone occurred once. The chain joins TRBV4-1 to TRBJ1-4; no definite D call. Trimming shortened V by 3 bases and J by 6 bases, and 8 bases separated the two germline ends. The CDR3 contains 13 residues. Germline CDR1 and CDR2: MGHRA and YSYEKL. CDR3 residues: CASSQINHEKLFF. In nucleotides, the CDR3 is TGCGCCAGCAGCCAGATAAATCATGAAAAACTGTTTTTT.

The chain is built from TRBV2 and TRBJ2-3; 8 nucleotides line up with TRBD1. This CDR3 comprises 14 residues. The J segment lost 2 bases and the V segment lost 6 bases, leaving 4 bases of the junction unmatched. Germline CDR1 is SNHLY and CDR2 is FYNNEI. The DNA for the CDR3 is TGTGCCAGCAGGGCAGGGGGCTACACAGATACGCAGTATTTT. Encoded protein: CASRAGGYTDTQYF.

The rearrangement joins TRBV19 to TRBJ1-4, with D unresolved. Between the trimmed V and J ends, which lost 7 bases and 8 bases, there was a span of 17 bases. CDR3 length equals 14 residues. The germline V gene encodes CDR1 LNHDA and CDR2 SQIVND (reference sequence). In DNA form, the CDR3 reads TGTGCCAGTACCCCGGGATCTATCGACGAAAAACTGTTTTTT. Amino acid sequence: CASTPGSIDEKLFF. Full variable domain (missing parts from reference TRBV19 and TRBJ1-4): DGGITQSPKYLFRKEGQNVTLSCEQNLNHDAMYWYRQDPGQGLRLIYYSQIVNDFQKGDIAEGYSVSREKKESFPLTVTSAQKNPTAFYLCASTPGSIDEKLFFGSGTQLSVL.

The chain is built from TRBV28 and TRBJ1-6; D remains ambiguous. Deletions cut 7 bases from V and 0 bases from J, with 13 bases between. This CDR3 has 16 amino acids. Germline assignment: CDR1 MDHEN and CDR2 SYDVKM. For the CDR3, the DNA is TGTGCCAGCACCCCTCAGAGAAGCTCCTATAATTCACCCCTCCACTTT. It yields the protein CASTPQRSSYNSPLHF.

This clone was recorded once. The V call is TRBV4-1, the J call TRBJ2-1, with TRBD2 matching over 10 bases. Looked up from germline, CDR1 is MGHRA and CDR2 is YSYEKL. The V segment lost 1 base and the J segment 4 bases; nucleotides outside the gene matches: 4. This CDR3 is 16 amino acids long. CDR3 DNA: TGCGCCAGCAGCCAAGTCCTAGCGGGGGCGTACAATGAGCAGTTCTTC. It encodes CASSQVLAGAYNEQFF.

The chain uses TRBV6-5 and TRBJ1-1; TRBD1 might be the D (5 bases). Germline CDR1 MNHEY, CDR2 SVGAGI. There are 14 residues in the CDR3. The ends were cut back, 2 bases at V and 5 bases at J, with 12 bases in the middle. In DNA form, the CDR3 reads TGTGCCAGCAGTTACGGGGGACTTGGGACTGAAGCTTTCTTT. It is translated as CASSYGGLGTEAFF.

The chain is built from TRBV27 and TRBJ2-7; 13 bases align to TRBD2. The CDR3 consists of 17 residues. Germline V gene data show CDR1 as MNHEY and CDR2 as SMNVEV (reference sequence). The trim removed 4 bases at V and 1 base at J, leaving 7 bases unmatched. The CDR3 region is CASSSLGLAGASYEQYF. The CDR3 DNA reads TGTGCCAGCAGTTCTCTAGGACTAGCGGGAGCGTCCTACGAGCAGTACTTC.

This rearrangement joins TRBV10-2 to TRBJ2-1; D remains ambiguous. Germline CDR1 is WSHSY and CDR2 is SAAADI. Trimming removed 7 bases at V and 8 bases at J, with 6 bases between. The CDR3 loop spans 10 amino acids. DNA for the CDR3: TGCGCCAGCATGGGTGATGAGCAGTTCTTC. Translated, it gives CASMGDEQFF.